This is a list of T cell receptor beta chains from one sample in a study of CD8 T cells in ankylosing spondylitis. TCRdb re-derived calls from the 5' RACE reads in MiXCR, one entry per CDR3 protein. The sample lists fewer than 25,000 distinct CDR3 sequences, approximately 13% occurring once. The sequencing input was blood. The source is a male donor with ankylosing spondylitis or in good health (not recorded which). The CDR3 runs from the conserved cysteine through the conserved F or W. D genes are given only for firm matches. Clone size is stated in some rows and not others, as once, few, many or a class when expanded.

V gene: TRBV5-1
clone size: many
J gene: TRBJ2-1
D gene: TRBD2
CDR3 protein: CASSFFVSGGASSYNEQFF
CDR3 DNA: TGCGCCAGCAGCTTTTTTGTAAGCGGGGGGGCTTCCTCCTACAATGAGCAGTTCTTC

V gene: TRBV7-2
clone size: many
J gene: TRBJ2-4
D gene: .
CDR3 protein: CASSSPRLAKNIQYF
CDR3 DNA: TGTGCCAGCAGCTCACCACGGCTAGCCAAAAACATTCAGTACTTC

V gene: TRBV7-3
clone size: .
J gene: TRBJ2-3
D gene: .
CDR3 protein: CASSPIFSTDTQYF
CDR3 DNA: TGTGCCAGCAGCCCAATATTTAGCACAGATACGCAGTATTTT

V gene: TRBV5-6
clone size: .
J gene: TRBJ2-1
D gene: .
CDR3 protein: CASSRFVGNEQFF
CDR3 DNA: TGTGCCAGCAGCCGTTTCGTCGGAAATGAGCAGTTCTTC

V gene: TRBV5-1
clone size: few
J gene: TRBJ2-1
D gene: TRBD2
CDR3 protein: CASRTNSGRGYNEQFF
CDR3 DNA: TGCGCCAGCAGGACGAATAGCGGGAGGGGTTACAATGAGCAGTTCTTC

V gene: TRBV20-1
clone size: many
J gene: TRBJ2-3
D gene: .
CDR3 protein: CSARDVLAGGTDTQYF
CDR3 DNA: TGCAGTGCTAGAGATGTACTAGCCGGAGGCACAGATACGCAGTATTTT

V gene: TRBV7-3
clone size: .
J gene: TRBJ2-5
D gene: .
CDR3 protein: CASSFQGREPLEAQYF
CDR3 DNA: TGTGCCAGCAGCTTTCAGGGACGGGAGCCCCTTGAGGCCCAGTACTTC

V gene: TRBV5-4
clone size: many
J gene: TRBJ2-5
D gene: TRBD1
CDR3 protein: CASSLAGRGRETQYF
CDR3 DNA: TGTGCCAGCAGCTTGGCTGGCAGGGGGCGGGAGACCCAGTACTTC

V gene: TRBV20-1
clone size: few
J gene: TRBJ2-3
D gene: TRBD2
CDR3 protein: CSASRPSGGPTDTQYF
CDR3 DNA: TGCAGTGCAAGCCGGCCTAGCGGGGGGCCTACAGATACGCAGTATTTT

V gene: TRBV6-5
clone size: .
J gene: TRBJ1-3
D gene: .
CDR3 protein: CASSYSGLSGNTIYF
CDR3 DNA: TGTGCCAGCAGTTACTCGGGACTCTCTGGAAACACCATATATTTT

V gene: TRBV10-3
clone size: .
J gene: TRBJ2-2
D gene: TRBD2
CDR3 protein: CAITGLAGLRTGELFF
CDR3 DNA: TGTGCCATCACCGGACTAGCAGGCCTAAGGACCGGGGAGCTGTTTTTT

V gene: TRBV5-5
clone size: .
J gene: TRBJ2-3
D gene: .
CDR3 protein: CASSTRALGDTQYF
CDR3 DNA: TGTGCCAGCAGCACGCGGGCTTTGGGAGATACGCAGTATTTT

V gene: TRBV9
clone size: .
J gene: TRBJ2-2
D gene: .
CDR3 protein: CASSEAGTTTGELFF
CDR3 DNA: TGTGCCAGCAGCGAGGCAGGGACAACTACCGGGGAGCTGTTTTTT

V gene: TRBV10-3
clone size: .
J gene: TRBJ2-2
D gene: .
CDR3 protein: CAITGTPTGELFF
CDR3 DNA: TGTGCCATCACCGGGACTCCCACCGGGGAGCTGTTTTTT

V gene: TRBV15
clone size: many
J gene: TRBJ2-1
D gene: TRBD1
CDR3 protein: CATSRPGQGRGNEQFF
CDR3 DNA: TGTGCCACCAGCAGACCGGGACAGGGAAGGGGAAATGAGCAGTTCTTC

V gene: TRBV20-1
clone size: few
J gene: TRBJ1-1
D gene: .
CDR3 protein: CSARVERQPIPNTEAFF
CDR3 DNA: TGCAGTGCTAGAGTAGAAAGACAGCCGATTCCCAACACTGAAGCTTTCTTT

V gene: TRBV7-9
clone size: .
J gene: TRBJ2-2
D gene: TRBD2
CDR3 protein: CASSPILAGGYTGELFF
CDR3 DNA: TGTGCCAGCAGCCCGATACTAGCGGGAGGATACACCGGGGAGCTGTTTTTT

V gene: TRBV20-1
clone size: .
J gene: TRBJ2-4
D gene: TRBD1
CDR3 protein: CSATNRGTKNIQYF
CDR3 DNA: TGCAGTGCCACAAACAGGGGGACGAAAAACATTCAGTACTTC

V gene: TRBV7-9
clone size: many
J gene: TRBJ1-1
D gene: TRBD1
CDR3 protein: CASSPETGLGTEAFF
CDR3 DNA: TGTGCCAGCAGCCCGGAGACAGGGTTGGGCACTGAAGCTTTCTTT

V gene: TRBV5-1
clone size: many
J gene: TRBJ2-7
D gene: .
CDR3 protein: CASSFRDDLYEQYF
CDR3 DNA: TGCGCCAGCAGCTTCCGGGACGACTTATACGAGCAGTACTTC

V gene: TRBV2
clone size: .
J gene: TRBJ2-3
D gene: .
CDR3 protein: CASEQATGTDTQYF
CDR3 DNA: TGTGCCAGCGAACAGGCCACCGGCACAGATACGCAGTATTTT

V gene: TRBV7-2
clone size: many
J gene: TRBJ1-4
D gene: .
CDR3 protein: CASSLATNEKLFF
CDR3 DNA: TGTGCCAGCAGCCTTGCAACTAATGAAAAACTGTTTTTT

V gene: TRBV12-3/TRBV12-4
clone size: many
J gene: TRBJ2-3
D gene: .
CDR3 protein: CASSSGRPSGQYF
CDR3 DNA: TGTGCCAGCAGTTCGGGACGGCCCAGCGGGCAGTATTTT

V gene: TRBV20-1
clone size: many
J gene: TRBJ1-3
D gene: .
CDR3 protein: CSARDTGTGNTIYF
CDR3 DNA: TGCAGTGCTAGAGACACAGGGACCGGAAACACCATATATTTT

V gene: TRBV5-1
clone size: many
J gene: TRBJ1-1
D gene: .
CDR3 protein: CASRPTNMNTEAFF
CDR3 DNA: TGCGCCAGCAGACCGACAAACATGAACACTGAAGCTTTCTTT

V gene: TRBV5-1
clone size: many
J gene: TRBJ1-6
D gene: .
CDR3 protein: CASSSWTAHNSPLHF
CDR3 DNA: TGCGCCAGCAGCTCTTGGACAGCCCATAATTCACCCCTCCACTTT

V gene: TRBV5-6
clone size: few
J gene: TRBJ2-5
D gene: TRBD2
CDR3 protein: CASSPRLAGKETQYF
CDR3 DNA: TGTGCCAGCAGCCCACGACTAGCGGGGAAGGAGACCCAGTACTTC

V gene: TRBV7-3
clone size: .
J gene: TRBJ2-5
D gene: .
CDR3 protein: CASSLSRDETQYF
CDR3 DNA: TGTGCCAGCAGCCTAAGCCGGGACGAGACCCAGTACTTC

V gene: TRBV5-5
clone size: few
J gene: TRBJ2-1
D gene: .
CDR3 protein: CASNLPYNEQFF
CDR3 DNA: TGTGCCAGCAACCTCCCATACAATGAGCAGTTCTTC

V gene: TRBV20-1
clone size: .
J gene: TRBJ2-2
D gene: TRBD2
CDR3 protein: CSARDSVAGGHGELFF
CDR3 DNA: TGCAGTGCTAGAGATTCAGTAGCGGGAGGTCACGGGGAGCTGTTTTTT

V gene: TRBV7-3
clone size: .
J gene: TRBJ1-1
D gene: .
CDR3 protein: CASSQRGAGTEAFF
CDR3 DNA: TGTGCCAGCAGCCAAAGGGGGGCAGGGACTGAAGCTTTCTTT

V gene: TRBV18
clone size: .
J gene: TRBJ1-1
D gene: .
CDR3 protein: CASSTKTEAFF
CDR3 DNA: TGTGCCAGCTCAACCAAGACTGAAGCTTTCTTT

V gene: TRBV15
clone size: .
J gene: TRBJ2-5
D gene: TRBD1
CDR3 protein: CATSRGGQGTQETQYF
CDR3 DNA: TGTGCCACCAGCAGAGGAGGACAGGGGACACAAGAGACCCAGTACTTC

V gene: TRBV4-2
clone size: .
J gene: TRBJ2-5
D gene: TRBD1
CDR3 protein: CASSQPGGEETQYF
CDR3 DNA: TGTGCCAGCAGCCAGCCAGGGGGTGAGGAGACCCAGTACTTC

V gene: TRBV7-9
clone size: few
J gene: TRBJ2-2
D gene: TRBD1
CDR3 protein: CASSLTTGTGINTGELFF
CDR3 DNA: TGTGCCAGCAGCTTAACAACGGGGACAGGTATCAACACCGGGGAGCTGTTTTTT

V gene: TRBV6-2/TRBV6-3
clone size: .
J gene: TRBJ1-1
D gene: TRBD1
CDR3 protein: CASSYRVLTGLETEAFF
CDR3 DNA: TGTGCCAGCAGTTACCGAGTTCTGACAGGGTTGGAGACTGAAGCTTTCTTT

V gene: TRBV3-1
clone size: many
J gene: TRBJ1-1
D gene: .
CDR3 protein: CASSHRRNTEAFF
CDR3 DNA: TGTGCCAGCAGCCATCGACGGAACACTGAAGCTTTCTTT

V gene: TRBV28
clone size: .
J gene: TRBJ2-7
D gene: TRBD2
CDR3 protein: CASSFWFSGRGYEQYF
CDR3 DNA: TGTGCCAGCAGTTTCTGGTTTAGCGGGCGAGGTTACGAGCAGTACTTC

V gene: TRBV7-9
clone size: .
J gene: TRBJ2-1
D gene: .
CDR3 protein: CASSSEARTKQFF
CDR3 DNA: TGTGCCAGCAGCTCAGAAGCTAGGACCAAGCAGTTCTTC

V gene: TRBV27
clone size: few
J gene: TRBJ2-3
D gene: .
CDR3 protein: CASSWQGFTDTQYF
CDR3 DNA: TGTGCCAGCAGTTGGCAGGGTTTCACAGATACGCAGTATTTT

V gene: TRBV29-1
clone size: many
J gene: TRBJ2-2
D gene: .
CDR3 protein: CSVENRNTGELFF
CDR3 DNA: TGCAGCGTTGAAAACAGGAACACCGGGGAGCTGTTTTTT

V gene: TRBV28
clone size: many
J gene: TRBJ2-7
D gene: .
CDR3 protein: CASSLAPGSYEQYF
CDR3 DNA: TGTGCCAGCAGTTTAGCGCCAGGGAGTTACGAGCAGTACTTC

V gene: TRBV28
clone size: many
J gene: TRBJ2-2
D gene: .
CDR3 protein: CASSFNSRVYTGELFF
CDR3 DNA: TGTGCCAGCAGTTTCAACTCCAGGGTGTACACCGGGGAGCTGTTTTTT

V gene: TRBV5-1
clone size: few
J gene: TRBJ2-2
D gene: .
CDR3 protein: CASTVSGGARTGELFF
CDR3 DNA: TGCGCCAGCACGGTTTCGGGGGGCGCCCGCACCGGGGAGCTGTTTTTT

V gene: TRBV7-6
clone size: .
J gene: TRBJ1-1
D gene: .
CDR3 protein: CASSPKLDRNTEAFF
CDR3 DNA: TGTGCCAGCAGCCCTAAACTGGACAGGAACACTGAAGCTTTCTTT

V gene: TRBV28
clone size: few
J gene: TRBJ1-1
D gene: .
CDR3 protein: CASSLARIEAFF
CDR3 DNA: TGTGCCAGCAGTTTAGCTCGGATTGAGGCTTTCTTT

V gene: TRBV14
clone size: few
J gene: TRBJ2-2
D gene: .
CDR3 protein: CASSQRQSGELFF
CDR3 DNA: TGTGCCAGCAGCCAAAGACAGTCCGGGGAGCTGTTTTTT

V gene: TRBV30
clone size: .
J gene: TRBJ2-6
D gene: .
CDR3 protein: CASGAISGANVLTF
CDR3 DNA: TGTGCCTCCGGGGCGATTTCTGGGGCCAACGTCCTGACTTTC

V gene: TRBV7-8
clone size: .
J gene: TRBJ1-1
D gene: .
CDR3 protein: CASSLLMAEAFF
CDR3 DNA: TGTGCCAGCAGCTTACTGATGGCTGAAGCTTTCTTT

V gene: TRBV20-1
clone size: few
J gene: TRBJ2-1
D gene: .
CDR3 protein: CSARGLGDEQFF
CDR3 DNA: TGCAGTGCTAGAGGCCTTGGCGATGAGCAGTTCTTC

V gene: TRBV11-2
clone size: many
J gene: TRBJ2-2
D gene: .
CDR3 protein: CASSLGSNTGELFF
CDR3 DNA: TGTGCCAGCAGCTTAGGCAGCAACACCGGGGAGCTGTTTTTT

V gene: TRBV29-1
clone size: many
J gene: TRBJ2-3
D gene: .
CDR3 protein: CSGGQGTDTQYF
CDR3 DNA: TGCAGCGGGGGGCAGGGCACAGATACGCAGTATTTT

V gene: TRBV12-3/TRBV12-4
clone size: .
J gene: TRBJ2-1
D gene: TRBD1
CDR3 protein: CASTLTGGEGNEQFF
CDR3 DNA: TGTGCCAGCACCCTGACAGGGGGCGAAGGAAATGAGCAGTTCTTC

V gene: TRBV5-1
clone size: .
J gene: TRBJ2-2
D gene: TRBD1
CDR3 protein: CASSTSGTANTGELFF
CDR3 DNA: TGCGCCAGCAGCACTTCCGGGACAGCGAACACCGGGGAGCTGTTTTTT